This T cell receptor (beta chain) stems from a study of identifying expanded T cells in peripheral blood. Repertoires were generated with immunoSEQ multiplex PCR, while TCRdb's copy carries only in-frame clones and drops some. The sample carries tens of thousands of clones, approximately 90% recorded once. Germline-derived CDR1 and CDR2 are SGHRS and YFSETQ. The CDR3 runs 15 residues. The germline V and J ends were trimmed by 4 bases and 1 base, with 14 bases remaining between them. The sample consisted of blood. This TCR derives from a person aged 18 to 70 in good health. The chain has TRBV5-1 and TRBJ1-1, with D perhaps TRBD1 (5 bases). DNA of the CDR3: TGCGCCAGCAGCCCCCGTTCGGGGCCGAACACTGAAGCTTTCTTT. Translated, it gives CASSPRSGPNTEAFF.